A single T cell receptor (beta chain) is shown here with its context. What it recognizes is unknown. The CDR3 has 14 residues. V lost 7 bases and J lost 5, with 17 bases in between. Germline assignment: CDR1 MNHEY and CDR2 SMNVEV (reference sequence). This sample is part of a study of T-cell memory formation after mild COVID-19. Whole-study findings and limits: Some SARS-CoV-2-responding clones were already detected in memory before infection. Clones which contracted sat mainly in CM and EM if CD4+, and in EMRA if CD8+. CD4+ bias marked clones expanding day 15 to 37, unlike balanced contracting clones.

Constant-segment primers served in 5'RACE that generated TCR alpha and TCR beta cDNA libraries bearing sample barcodes and UMIs. MiXCR was run by TCRdb on the 5' RACE reads, yielding one entry per CDR3 protein. The data contain hundreds of thousands of distinct CDR3 sequences, approximately 14% of them singletons. The sequencing sample was made of PBMCs or a T cell subset sorted from them (not recorded which). The sequence derives from a man in his late teens or twenties who had mild COVID-19 (a few samples of this study predate the infection). Cell type and time point are not known. This chain joins TRBV27 and TRBJ2-5; D is uncertain. CDR3 amino acids: CASKANGIRETQYF. CDR3 sequence (DNA): TGTGCCAGCAAGGCTAATGGAATCCGGGAGACCCAGTACTTC.